The rows below give T cell receptor beta chains drawn from one sample of a study of blood T cells in healthy people across ages. TCRdb re-called the 5' RACE reads with MiXCR, one entry per CDR3 protein. The repertoire has 600,000 or so distinct CDR3 sequences, under 55% of them found once; the top ten carry 20% to 25%. Sequenced: blood. The receptors here all came from a man aged 80 or over in good health. Both conserved end residues are part of each CDR3. D genes are given only for firm matches. Clone size is stated in some rows and not others, as once, few, many or a class when expanded.

TRBV29-1	-	-	TRBJ1-1	TGCAGCGCGGGGAGGGTGAACACTGAAGCTTTCTTT	CSAGRVNTEAFF
TRBV7-9	TRBD1	-	TRBJ1-6	TGTGCCAGCAGCCCACAGGGGGTATATTCACCCCTCCACTTT	CASSPQGVYSPLHF
TRBV5-1	TRBD2	-	TRBJ2-3	TGCGCCAGCAGCCCGGCAGCGGGGGGATTCGCAGATACGCAGTATTTT	CASSPAAGGFADTQYF
TRBV5-4	-	many	TRBJ2-3	TGTGCCAGCAGCTTGGCCGGGTCAGATACGCAGTATTTT	CASSLAGSDTQYF
TRBV28	-	-	TRBJ2-7	TGTGCCAGCAGTTTAAATAGGAATACTTACAATGAGCAGTACTTC	CASSLNRNTYNEQYF
TRBV6-5	-	many	TRBJ2-7	TGTGCCAGCAGTTACTCTGGTAGGGGCGCTTACGAGCAGTACTTC	CASSYSGRGAYEQYF
TRBV7-2	TRBD1	once	TRBJ2-1	TGTGCCAGCAGCTTTCATTCTTTGACAGGGCACAATGAGCAGTTCTTC	CASSFHSLTGHNEQFF
TRBV29-1	-	few	TRBJ1-1	TGCAGCGCCGTACGACTTCAGAACACTGAAGCTTTCTTT	CSAVRLQNTEAFF
TRBV20-1	-	few	TRBJ2-5	TGCAGTGTCAGAGGCAACCAAGAGACCCAGTACTTC	CSVRGNQETQYF
TRBV6-5	-	-	TRBJ2-2	TGCGCCAGCAGTTACGTACTAGACTACACCGGGGAGCTGTTTTTT	CASSYVLDYTGELFF
TRBV6-6	-	many	TRBJ2-5	TGTGCCAGCAGTGACTCGTGGGAGGAGACCCAGTACTTC	CASSDSWEETQYF
TRBV29-1	TRBD2	many	TRBJ2-5	TGCAGCGGAGGGACTAGCGGGAGTGAGACCCAGTACTTC	CSGGTSGSETQYF
TRBV7-2	-	-	TRBJ2-2	TGTGCCAGCAGCTTAGCCCTCACAGTCACCGGGGAGCTGTTTTTT	CASSLALTVTGELFF
TRBV6-2/TRBV6-3	-	-	TRBJ2-7	TGTGCCAGCAGTCCAAGGGGGGGCCTCTCGGAGCAGTACTTC	CASSPRGGLSEQYF
TRBV20-1	TRBD1	-	TRBJ2-5	TGCAGTGCTAGATCAGGGGCAGGGGGCTGGGAGACCCAGTACTTC	CSARSGAGGWETQYF
TRBV4-3	-	many	TRBJ2-5	TGCGCCAGCAGCCAAGGCGGGAATGGCGAGACCCAGTACTTC	CASSQGGNGETQYF
TRBV7-9	-	-	TRBJ1-2	TGTGCCAGCACCCTGACGGGTAACTATGGCTACACCTTC	CASTLTGNYGYTF
TRBV9	-	-	TRBJ2-7	TGTGCCAGCAGCGTAGGTCCGGGGGCGAGCTCCTACGAGCAGTACTTC	CASSVGPGASSYEQYF
TRBV7-2	-	few	TRBJ1-5	TGTGCCAGCAGCACACAGGGTTTTCAGCCCCAGCATTTT	CASSTQGFQPQHF
TRBV29-1	-	few	TRBJ2-7	TGCAGCGGAGGGGACGGACCCTACGAGCAGTACTTC	CSGGDGPYEQYF
TRBV29-1	-	-	TRBJ2-1	TGCAGCGTTCTGGGACGGAGGGAGGTGGCGGGGAACAATGAGCAGTTCTTC	CSVLGRREVAGNNEQFF
TRBV7-2	-	-	TRBJ1-2	TGTGCCAGCAGCACCCCGAGGTCGGCCCGAGTCCTCTATGGCTACACCTTC	CASSTPRSARVLYGYTF
TRBV7-2	TRBD2	-	TRBJ2-5	TGTGCCAGCAGCTTAGCCGCTAGCGGGAGGGGGCAAGAGACCCAGTACTTC	CASSLAASGRGQETQYF
TRBV4-3	-	once	TRBJ1-1	TGCGCCAGCTCTGATCGTTGGGAGAACACTGAAGCTTTCTTT	CASSDRWENTEAFF
TRBV18	-	-	TRBJ2-7	TGTGCCAGCTCACCTCCAAACTCCTACGAGCAGTACTTC	CASSPPNSYEQYF
TRBV25-1	-	-	TRBJ1-1	TGTGCCAGCAGTGATGAAAGGGTACACACTGAAGCTTTCTTT	CASSDERVHTEAFF
TRBV6-2/TRBV6-3	-	-	TRBJ2-3	TGTGCCAGCAAACGCGACGGGACAGATACGCAGTATTTT	CASKRDGTDTQYF
TRBV12-3/TRBV12-4	-	-	TRBJ2-2	TGTGCCAGCAGTTTTACAGTGGACACCGGGGAGCTGTTTTTT	CASSFTVDTGELFF
TRBV24-1	TRBD1	once	TRBJ2-3	TGTGCCACCAGTGAGTACACAGGGGGCACAGATACGCAGTATTTT	CATSEYTGGTDTQYF
TRBV20-1	TRBD1	-	TRBJ2-7	TGCAGTGCTATAGTTTCAGGGGGAGCGTCTTACGAGCAGTACTTC	CSAIVSGGASYEQYF
TRBV20-1	TRBD1	-	TRBJ1-5	TGCAGTGCTAGTAGGGCGGGACAGGGGGGTCAGCCCCAGCATTTT	CSASRAGQGGQPQHF
TRBV11-2	-	-	TRBJ2-3	TGTGCCAGCAGCTTAGCGGGGAGGACAGGCACAGATACGCAGTATTTT	CASSLAGRTGTDTQYF
TRBV29-1	TRBD1	once	TRBJ2-7	TGCAGCGTTGAGGTTACCGGGACAGGGGTCAACGAGCAGTACTTC	CSVEVTGTGVNEQYF
TRBV6-5	-	many	TRBJ2-3	TGTGCCAGCACCAGCGCCCGGTTGGGGAATACGCAGTATTTT	CASTSARLGNTQYF
TRBV4-3	TRBD2	-	TRBJ2-1	TGCGCCAGCAGCTCTCGTTGGGTAGCGGGAGGCCACAATGAGCAGTTCTTC	CASSSRWVAGGHNEQFF
TRBV27	-	-	TRBJ1-2	TGTGCCAGCAGTCCCGCCCTTCAAGGGGGCTATGGCTACACCTTC	CASSPALQGGYGYTF
TRBV3-1	TRBD1	-	TRBJ1-4	TGTGCCAGCAGCCAAGGACAGGGCAAACTGTTTTTT	CASSQGQGKLFF
TRBV9	TRBD2	-	TRBJ2-4	TGTGCCAGCAGCGGACTCGGGAGGGACGCCAAAAACATTCAGTACTTC	CASSGLGRDAKNIQYF
TRBV7-2	TRBD1	-	TRBJ2-3	TGTGCCAGCAGCCTAGTTCGGACAGGGGGTTCCCCCACAGATACGCAGTATTTT	CASSLVRTGGSPTDTQYF
TRBV7-2	-	-	TRBJ1-1	TGTGCCAGCAGCTCCCTTCCCGGCGGGTCTACTGAAGCTTTCTTT	CASSSLPGGSTEAFF
TRBV27	TRBD1	-	TRBJ1-2	TGTGCCAGCAGCCCTAGGGCAGGGGGTTACTATGGCTACACCTTC	CASSPRAGGYYGYTF
TRBV20-1	-	few	TRBJ1-2	TGCAGTGCTAGCAGGACAGCCTATGGCTACACCTTC	CSASRTAYGYTF
TRBV5-1	-	-	TRBJ2-7	TGCGCCAGCAGCTTACAAGACGAGCAGTACTTC	CASSLQDEQYF
TRBV20-1	TRBD2	-	TRBJ2-7	TGCAGTGCTAGGGGGTGGCTAGCGGGATCCTACTACGAGCAGTACTTC	CSARGWLAGSYYEQYF
TRBV7-2	-	-	TRBJ1-3	TGTGCCAGCAGCTTAGGGGGTAGGGGAGGAAACACCATATATTTT	CASSLGGRGGNTIYF
TRBV29-1	-	few	TRBJ1-1	TGCAGCGTTGATTTAGACCCGAACACTGAAGCTTTCTTT	CSVDLDPNTEAFF
TRBV11-2	-	once	TRBJ1-2	TGTGCCAGCAGCGCCGGAATCGACGGCTATGGCTACACCTTC	CASSAGIDGYGYTF
TRBV28	-	-	TRBJ2-7	TGTGCCAGCAGTTTAAGGTCGACAGGCGAAGAGCAGTACTTC	CASSLRSTGEEQYF
TRBV20-1	-	-	TRBJ2-7	TGCAGTGCTAGAGACCACCGAGGGCAGACAGCCTACGAGCAGTACTTC	CSARDHRGQTAYEQYF
TRBV11-2	-	few	TRBJ2-7	TGTGCCAGCAGCTTCCAAGGCACAGTACCCTACGAGCAGTACTTC	CASSFQGTVPYEQYF
TRBV7-9	TRBD1	many	TRBJ2-1	TGTGCCAGCAGTCAGGGACAGGGATTCGTCGATGAGCAGTTCTTC	CASSQGQGFVDEQFF
TRBV20-1	-	-	TRBJ2-7	TGCAGTGCAAAAACCCGGGACCTATCCTTCGAGCAGTACTTC	CSAKTRDLSFEQYF
TRBV7-2	TRBD2	many	TRBJ2-1	TGTGCCAGCAGCTCTTACGGGGGGGCAATGGTCAATGAGCAGTTCTTC	CASSSYGGAMVNEQFF
TRBV20-1	TRBD2	few	TRBJ2-3	TGCAGTGCTCCCTTTAGCGGGAGGCCAGATACGCAGTATTTT	CSAPFSGRPDTQYF
TRBV5-1	-	-	TRBJ2-3	TGCGCCAGCAGCTGGCAGGAGGCAGATACGCAGTATTTT	CASSWQEADTQYF
TRBV6-2/TRBV6-3	-	-	TRBJ2-1	TGTGCCAGCAGTTATAGCGGAGCGTCTGAGCAGTTCTTC	CASSYSGASEQFF
TRBV7-2	-	few	TRBJ1-4	TGTGCCAGCAGCCCAGGCGGGAAGGAAAAACTGTTTTTT	CASSPGGKEKLFF
TRBV29-1	-	once	TRBJ2-3	TGCAGCGTTGACGGTGTAGGGTTGGTAGGAGATACGCAGTATTTT	CSVDGVGLVGDTQYF
TRBV20-1	-	-	TRBJ1-3	TGCAGTGCTACAGGCCGACAGAGACACTCTGGAAACACCATATATTTT	CSATGRQRHSGNTIYF
TRBV6-5	-	many	TRBJ1-2	TGTGCCAGCAGTTACGACGGAAGCGGGGCGTATGGCTACACCTTC	CASSYDGSGAYGYTF